The entry below describes one TCR beta chain. The antigen remains unidentified. This record belongs to a study of synovial regulatory T cells in juvenile arthritis. Findings and limits, study-wide: Synovial Treg CDR3 sequences overlapped more with iaTregs than other circulating Tregs. iaTreg TCR repertoires were largely private across patients and partially overlapped synovial Teff and blood CPL.

Here immunoSEQ multiplex PCR was the method, and the copy in TCRdb shows in-frame clones only, minus some. The listing contains 9,500 to 10,000 clones. The origin of this receptor is a donor between 2 and 29 years old with juvenile idiopathic arthritis. The specimen was Treg cells from blood. Described subset: remaining (HLA-DR-negative) circulating blood Treg cells.

The CDR3 loop is CASSPYRASYGYTF. The chain recombines TRBV6-6 with TRBJ1-2; TCRdb names TRBD1, which stays unverified in the absence of DNA. The CDR3 contains 14 residues. No DNA was logged. CDR1 is MNHNY and CDR2 is SVGAGI in the germline V gene (reference sequence).